The clone carrying this T cell receptor beta chain has at least ten counts. Its target is not known. Generation of TCR cDNA used 5'RACE template switching (which added a universal primer site and UMIs). TCRdb ran MiXCR on the 5' RACE reads and lists one entry per CDR3 protein. There are some 320,000 distinct CDR3 sequences in the sample; around 10% occur only once, and about 3% lies in the top ten. This entry belongs to a study of T cells after yellow fever vaccination. Background on the study: Those fractions that held only low numbers of cells were prepared using the SMART-Seq v4 Ultra Low Input RNA kit. Study-wide results and caveats: Only a small proportion of the clonotypes turned up in both the CD4 and the CD8 compartments, likely arising from convergent recombination.

The CDR3 is made up of 16 amino acids. The germline V and J ends were trimmed by 1 base and 6 bases, with 16 bases remaining between them. The chain carries TRBV12-3 or TRBV12-4 and TRBJ2-4; D perhaps matches TRBD1 (5 bases). The sequences come from CD4+ T cells sorted from PBMCs, collected 5 days after the yellow fever booster vaccination. The receptor's source is a man in his late teens or twenties who received the YFV17D yellow fever vaccine. The CDR3, as DNA: TGTGCCAGCAGTTTAGGGGGCACCGCGACGGGAAACATTCAGTACTTC. Its translation: CASSLGGTATGNIQYF.